The clone carrying this T cell receptor beta chain rates as medium-sized (0.01 to 0.1%). Trimming took 7 bases from V and 8 from J, leaving 23 bases between them. The CDR3 runs 15 residues. Germline CDR1 MNHNS, CDR2 SASEGT. These data belong to a study of shared clonotypes between healthy human individuals. Generated by immunoSEQ multiplex PCR, the TCRdb table keeps only in-frame clones and is missing some. Of about 680,000 clones in the sample, around 67% are singletons; the top ten hold over 1.5%. The TCR originated in a woman aged 25 to 39 in good health. The genes are TRBV6-1 and TRBJ1-2; D gene uncertain. The specimen sequenced was memory CD4+ T cells sorted from blood. Subset of the sample: CD45RA-negative fraction. The CDR3 DNA reads TGTGCCAGCACCGGAAGAGGTGTAGCTTCTATGGGCTACACCTTC. This translates into CASTGRGVASMGYTF.